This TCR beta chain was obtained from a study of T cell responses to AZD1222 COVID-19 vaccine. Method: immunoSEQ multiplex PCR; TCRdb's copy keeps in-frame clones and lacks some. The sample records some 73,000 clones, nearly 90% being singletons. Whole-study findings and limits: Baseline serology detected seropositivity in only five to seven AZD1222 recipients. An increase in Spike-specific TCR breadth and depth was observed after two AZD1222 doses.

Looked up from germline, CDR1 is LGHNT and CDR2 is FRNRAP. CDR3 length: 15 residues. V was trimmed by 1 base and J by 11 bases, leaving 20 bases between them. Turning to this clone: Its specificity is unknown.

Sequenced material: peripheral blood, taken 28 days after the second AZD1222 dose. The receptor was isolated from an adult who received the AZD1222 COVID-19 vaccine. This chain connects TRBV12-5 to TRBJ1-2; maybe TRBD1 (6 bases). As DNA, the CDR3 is TGTGCTAGTGGTTTGGACAGGGTATATGGGGTAGCTTACACCTTC. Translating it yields CASGLDRVYGVAYTF.